This T cell receptor beta chain was identified during a study of blood T cell repertoires in COVID-19. Generated by immunoSEQ multiplex PCR, the TCRdb table keeps only in-frame clones and is missing some. The table records roughly 300,000 clones, roughly 90% of them present only once. V shed 5 bases and J shed 7 bases, with 18 bases lying between them. Germline-derived CDR1 and CDR2 are SGHTA and FQGTGA. The CDR3 spans 14 residues. This clone was counted once. Allocation to cohorts depended on clinical history reported by the participants. This sequence was found in a woman aged 25 to 39 who had recovered from COVID-19. The sample consisted of PBMCs or T cells enriched from blood (not recorded which). The V call is TRBV7-3, the J call TRBJ2-7, with D possibly being TRBD2 (6 bases). CDR3 amino acids: CASSQRTMPGEQYF. CDR3 bases: TGTGCCAGCAGCCAGAGGACTATGCCGGGGGAGCAGTACTTC.